The T cell receptor beta chain described here comes from a study of blood T cell repertoires in COVID-19 (dated by TCRdb to about 2020). Some background on the complete study: Samples from collaborators originated in the United States, Italy and Spain and spanned both the acute and convalescent phases of COVID-19. The material from the prospective study consisted of cDNA or gDNA derived from T cells, B-cell-depleted T cells, or PBMCs. Where HLA class I and class II types were available, the types were taken from metadata supplied by the sample provider, not from assay-based typing. Sample metadata almost always included a de-identified subject ID, COVID-19 status, age in years and sex. Subjects who had been exposed to COVID-19, were actively infected with it, or had recovered from it provided the deeply sampled blood TCRbeta repertoires that made up the dataset. Samples came from the ongoing ImmuneRACE study (first 160 participants) plus 1,254 subjects from 6 global collaborators. A freely available public database, intended as a resource for researchers studying the immune response to SARS-CoV-2, is where the repertoires were released. The research as a whole found: How much clinical and demographic metadata was included differed by source and by participant, and the metadata was provided uncurated.

Another Seattle source contributed samples from volunteer blood donors who had recovered from COVID-19. Whole blood was collected in K2EDTA tubes by collaborating institutions according to the institutions' own protocols. For TCRbeta analysis, collaborator samples were shipped as frozen whole blood, as isolated PBMCs, or as DNA extracted from either sample type. Comments on this clone: Its binding antigen is unknown. No base-level quality is on record; no much larger clone is a single base apart.

According to the germline V gene, CDR1 reads MNHEY and CDR2 reads SVGAGI. Deletion took 7 bases off V and 8 bases off J, with a span of 17 bases between the germline ends. Measured from the cysteine to the phenylalanine, the CDR3 is 13 residues long. Just CDR3 DNA is preserved here, 39 bases in frame from base 1. TCRbeta CDR3 regions were amplified from genomic DNA by means of the immunoSEQ Assay, a bias-controlled multiplex PCR. In the paper's pipeline: The number of nucleated cells in each sample was estimated by amplification of reference gene primers within the assay. To quantify the absolute abundance of each unique TCRbeta CDR3 rearrangement, sequence reads were collapsed and filtered. For each sample, productive Simpson clonality was calculated as the square root of Simpson's diversity index over productive rearrangements. In TCRdb, the immuneACCESS table is reduced to in-frame sequences with V and J assigned. These tables do not hold every clone; where another copy was compared, an unresolved V gene accounts for under half, and the others remain unexplained. V, J and clone size derive from that table, while D and trimming were established from the DNA sequence. This sample holds some 130,000 clones; 78% were observed only once. The ten largest clones capture approximately 10% of the sample.

The chain is made from TRBV6-5 and TRBJ1-1, and the D gene may be TRBD1, 6 bases matching. The sequencing sample was made of peripheral blood. The source is a man aged 60 to 69 who had recovered from COVID-19. The encoded CDR3 is CASTTQTGLEAFF. The sequenced DNA is TGTGCCAGCACTACTCAGACAGGCCTAGAAGCTTTCTTT.